The clone carrying this TCR beta chain was counted a single time. These data originate in a study of OX40 agonist ivuxolimab in advanced cancers. The repertoire was sequenced with immunoSEQ multiplex PCR; TCRdb's copy has only in-frame clones and lacks some. Here the sample spans about 60,000 clones, roughly nine tenths being singletons. Trimming took 2 bases from V and 5 from J; bases not matched to a gene: 0. Looked up from germline, CDR1 is SGHRS and CDR2 is YFSETQ. The CDR3 runs 14 residues. The sequenced sample was CD4+ or CD8+ T cells sorted from blood, obtained in a trial of the OX40 agonist ivuxolimab. V gene TRBV5-1 combines with J gene TRBJ2-2, with 10 bases matching TRBD2. The TCR originated in an adult with an advanced solid tumor such as melanoma, head and neck, liver or kidney cancer. DNA of the CDR3: TGCGCCAGCAGCTTACTAGCGGGAACCGGGGAGCTGTTTTTT. This codes for CASSLLAGTGELFF. Full variable domain (outside the CDR3, taken from reference TRBV5-1 and TRBJ2-2): KAGVTQTPRYLIKTRGQQVTLSCSPISGHRSVSWYQQTPGQGLQFLFEYFSETQRNKGNFPGRFSGRQFSNSRSEMNVSTLELGDSALYLCASSLLAGTGELFFGEGSRLTVL.